Listed below are T cell receptor beta chains from one sample, sequenced in a study of OX40 agonist ivuxolimab in advanced cancers. The protocol was immunoSEQ multiplex PCR, while the TCRdb copy is restricted to in-frame clones and leaves out a portion. The repertoire has about 74,000 clones, roughly 84% of them found once; the top ten carry 2.1%. The source material was CD4+ or CD8+ T cells sorted from blood, sampled in a trial of the OX40 agonist ivuxolimab. Source of these receptors: an adult with an advanced solid tumor such as melanoma, head and neck, liver or kidney cancer. CDR3s include the opening cysteine and the closing phenylalanine or tryptophan. D genes are given only for firm matches. Only some rows state a clone size, as once, few, many or a class for expanded clones.

V	J	size	D	DNA	CDR3
TRBV6-1	TRBJ2-4	.	TRBD2	TGTGCCAGCAGTGAAGGAGGCGGGAGCGCCAAAAACATTCAGTACTTC	CASSEGGGSAKNIQYF
TRBV4-3	TRBJ2-7	.	.	TGCGCCAGCAGCCAAGTGGGGGACTCCTCCTACGAGCAGTACTTC	CASSQVGDSSYEQYF
TRBV5-1	TRBJ1-4	once	TRBD1	TGCGCCAGCAGCCAGGGACAGGGGAAAGAAAAACTGTTTTTT	CASSQGQGKEKLFF
TRBV30	TRBJ2-5	.	TRBD1	TGTGCCTGGAGTGTAGGGACAGGGGGCCCAGAGACCCAGTACTTC	CAWSVGTGGPETQYF
TRBV7-3	TRBJ2-2	.	.	TGTGCCAGCAGCTTAAGGCCAGAGGGCGGGGAGCTGTTTTTT	CASSLRPEGGELFF
TRBV18	TRBJ1-5	.	.	TGTGCCAGCTCACCACCAGGGTCTCGCAATCAGCCCCAGCATTTT	CASSPPGSRNQPQHF
TRBV7-9	TRBJ2-2	.	.	TGTGCCAGCAGCACGCCCCTAGGGGTAAACACCGGGGAGCTGTTTTTT	CASSTPLGVNTGELFF
TRBV19	TRBJ1-2	.	.	TGTGCCCGTGAGGGACTGCAGATCAACTATGGCTACACCTTC	CAREGLQINYGYTF
TRBV11-2	TRBJ1-1	.	.	TGTGCCAGCAGCTTAGTGGGCGGGGGCCTGAACACTGAAGCTTTCTTT	CASSLVGGGLNTEAFF
TRBV7-2	TRBJ2-5	.	TRBD1	TGTGCCAGCAGCCCTAGGACAGGGGGAAGAGAGACCCAGTACTTC	CASSPRTGGRETQYF